This T cell receptor (beta chain) was obtained from a study of PD-L1 blockade in urothelial cancer. This clone was detected once. Regarding time point: pretreatment peripheral blood. Generated by immunoSEQ multiplex PCR, the TCRdb table keeps only in-frame clones and is missing some. The sample has tens of thousands of clones, 84% seen once. Sequenced material: PBMCs, taken around atezolizumab (anti-PD-L1) treatment. The TCR sequence derives from an older woman with urothelial cancer.

This CDR3 reads CASSPSGLEQYF. The CDR3 nucleotides read TGTGCCAGCAGCCCCTCAGGGCTGGAGCAGTACTTC. V and J are TRBV7-2 and TRBJ2-7; a weak D match, TRBD1 (5 bases). V was shortened by 5 bases and J by 7 bases, with 12 bases between the two germline ends. The CDR3 contains 12 residues. Looked up from germline, CDR1 is SGHTA and CDR2 is FQGNSA. Combining the CDR3 with reference TRBV7-2 and TRBJ2-7 gives the whole variable domain GAGVSQSPSNKVTEKGKDVELRCDPISGHTALYWYRQSLGQGLEFLIYFQGNSAPDKSGLPSDRFSAERTGGSVSTLTIQRTQQEDSAVYLCASSPSGLEQYFGPGTRLTVT.